Listed here is a single T cell receptor beta chain. CDR3 length equals 15 residues. The germline CDR1 and CDR2 sequences are SGDLS and YYNGEE. V lost 2 bases and J 5 bases, leaving 16 bases between the germline ends. This specimen belongs to a study of blood T cell repertoires in COVID-19. Study overall: The United States, Italy and Spain provided the acute and convalescent COVID-19 samples.

Sequencing was performed with immunoSEQ multiplex PCR; in TCRdb, only in-frame clones are kept and a portion is missing. The sample contains about 120,000 clones, around 88% of which appear only once. This TCR came from a woman aged 45-65 years with active or convalescent COVID-19. This chain uses TRBV9 with TRBJ2-5, with TRBD2 as a possible D gene (7 bases). The material sequenced was peripheral blood. The DNA for the CDR3 is TGTGCCAGCAGCGTGGGGGGGCACCCTGGGGAGACCCAGTACTTC. Amino acids: CASSVGGHPGETQYF.